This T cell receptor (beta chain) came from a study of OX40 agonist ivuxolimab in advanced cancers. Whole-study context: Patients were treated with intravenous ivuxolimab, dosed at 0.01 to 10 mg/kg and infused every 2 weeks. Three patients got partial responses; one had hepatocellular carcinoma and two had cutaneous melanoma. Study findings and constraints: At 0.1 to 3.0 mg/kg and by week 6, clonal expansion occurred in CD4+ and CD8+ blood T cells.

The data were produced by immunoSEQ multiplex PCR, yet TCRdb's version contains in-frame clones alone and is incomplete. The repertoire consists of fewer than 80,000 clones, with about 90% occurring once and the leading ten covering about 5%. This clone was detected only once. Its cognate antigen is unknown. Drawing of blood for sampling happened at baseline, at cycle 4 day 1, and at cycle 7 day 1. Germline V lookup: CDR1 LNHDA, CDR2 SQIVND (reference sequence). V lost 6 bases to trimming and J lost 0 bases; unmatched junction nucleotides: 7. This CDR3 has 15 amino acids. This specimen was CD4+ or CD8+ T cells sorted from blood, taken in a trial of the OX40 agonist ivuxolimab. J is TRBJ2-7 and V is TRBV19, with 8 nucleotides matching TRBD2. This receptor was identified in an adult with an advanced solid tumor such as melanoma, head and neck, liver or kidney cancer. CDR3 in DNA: TGTGCCAGTAGAGCGGGAGCCCAAAGCTCCTACGAGCAGTACTTC. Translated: CASRAGAQSSYEQYF.